This passage covers 27 T cell receptor beta chains from one sample sequenced in a study of blood T cell repertoires in COVID-19. TCRdb's table, derived via immunoSEQ multiplex PCR, lists solely in-frame clones and lacks some. This table has about 210,000 clones, around 90% appearing once. Material for sequencing was PBMCs or T cells enriched from blood (not recorded which). The source is a man aged 25 to 45 in a cohort exposed to, infected with or recovered from COVID-19 (not recorded which).

This clone has only a few counts. The V gene is TRBV11-2, the J gene TRBJ2-7; D is perhaps TRBD1 (6 bases). The germline V and J ends were trimmed by 5 bases and 0 bases, with 11 bases remaining between them. Per germline, CDR1 SGHAT and CDR2 FQNNGV. The CDR3 has 14 amino acids. CDR3: CASSARDNSYEQYF. The CDR3 DNA is TGTGCCAGCAGCGCCCGGGACAACTCCTACGAGCAGTACTTC.

The rearrangement joins TRBV6-2 or TRBV6-3 to TRBJ2-7; TRBD1 agrees at 7 bases. Trimming cost V 6 bases and J 9 bases; bases outside gene matches: 5. This CDR3 spans 11 amino acids. In germline, CDR1 is MNHEY, CDR2 SVGEGT. CDR3 amino acids: CASSRDSWQYF. The CDR3 region has the DNA TGTGCCAGCAGCCGGGACAGCTGGCAGTACTTC.

The chain joins TRBV15 to TRBJ2-7; 10 bases match TRBD1. Germline trimming cut 8 bases from V and 5 bases from J; bases unmatched to any gene: 9. The CDR3 length is 14 residues. Germline V gene data show CDR1 as LNHNV and CDR2 as YYDKDF (reference sequence). The CDR3 DNA follows: TGTGCCACCGGTCGGGACAGGGGATCCCACGAGCAGTACTTC. This sequence encodes CATGRDRGSHEQYF.

The CDR3: CASSLAGSLTYEQYF. As DNA, the CDR3 is TGCGCCAGCAGCTTGGCCGGTAGCCTGACCTACGAGCAGTACTTC. The rearrangement uses TRBV5-1 and TRBJ2-7; D gene unclear. CDR1 is SGHRS and CDR2 is YFSETQ in the germline V gene. V lost 0 bases and J 2 bases, leaving 12 bases between the germline ends. This CDR3 is built from 15 residues.

The chain couples TRBV7-9 to TRBJ2-6; D unclear. The CDR3 has 13 residues. Trimming pared 1 base from V and 5 bases from J, leaving 3 bases between. Germline V gene sequence: CDR1 SEHNR, CDR2 FQNEAQ (reference sequence). CDR3 in amino acids: CASSLGRANVLTF. CDR3 DNA sequence: TGTGCCAGCAGCTTAGGGCGGGCCAACGTCCTGACTTTC.

The rearrangement links TRBV7-2 to TRBJ1-4; TRBD1 might be the D (6 bases). The V gene's germline CDR1 is SGHTA and CDR2 FQGNSA. CDR3 length: 19 amino acids. V was clipped by 5 bases and J by 0 bases, with 22 bases between them. The CDR3 DNA reads TGTGCCAGCAGCAAGAGTTTACGGACAGCGATAGCAACTAATGAAAAACTGTTTTTT. Translation: CASSKSLRTAIATNEKLFF.

The CDR3 nucleotides read TGTGCCATTTCGACATTTATGAACACTGAAGCTTTCTTT. Its protein is CAISTFMNTEAFF. The chain is built from TRBV10-3 and TRBJ1-1; D call uncertain. V was pared by 9 bases and J by 0 bases, with 11 bases between. The germline gives CDR1 ENHRY, CDR2 SYGVKD. The CDR3 covers 13 residues.

CDR3 residues: CSVPPDSQETQYF. In DNA form, the CDR3 reads TGCAGCGTCCCCCCCGACTCCCAAGAGACCCAGTACTTC. The chain is built from TRBV29-1 and TRBJ2-5; D unclear. The germline V gene encodes CDR1 SQVTM and CDR2 ANQGSEA. CDR3 size: 13 residues. Between the trimmed V and J ends, which lost 6 bases and 1 base, there was a span of 12 bases.

This rearrangement joins TRBV11-2 to TRBJ1-1; TRBD1 agrees at 8 bases. This CDR3 has 14 residues. The junction had 1 base not matched to a gene; V was cut back by 3 bases and J by 1 base. Germline V gene data show CDR1 as SGHAT and CDR2 as FQNNGV. This CDR3 reads CASSFDRGNTEAFF. For the CDR3, the DNA is TGTGCCAGCAGCTTCGACAGGGGGAACACTGAAGCTTTCTTT.

This chain connects TRBV7-9 to TRBJ1-2; no clear D. This CDR3 comprises 13 residues. The germline V gene encodes CDR1 SEHNR and CDR2 FQNEAQ (reference sequence). V lost 2 bases and J lost 6, with 10 bases in between. In DNA, the CDR3 is TGTGCCAGCAGCTTATTGGGCAGACATGGCTACACCTTC. It is translated as CASSLLGRHGYTF.

The chain has TRBV3-1 (or the pseudogene TRBV3-2) and TRBJ1-1, with D possibly matching TRBD1 (5 bases). The germline V gene encodes CDR1 LGHDT and CDR2 YNNKEL (reference sequence). The V end was cut by 1 base, the J end by 1 base, with 10 bases between. This CDR3 comprises 15 residues. The CDR3 region is CASSQVGGRNTEAFF. CDR3 nucleotides: TGTGCCAGCAGCCAAGTGGGGGGGAGGAACACTGAAGCTTTCTTT.

The chain couples TRBV19 to TRBJ2-1, with 8 bases identical to TRBD1. Germline CDR1 LNHDA, CDR2 SQIVND (reference sequence). The CDR3 runs to 15 residues. J lost 6 bases, V lost 4 bases, and 8 bases had no gene match. The CDR3 coding sequence is TGTGCCAGTAGTACCGTCGGGACAGGAATCAATGAGCAGTTCTTC. The encoded protein is CASSTVGTGINEQFF.

This sequence joins TRBV5-1 and TRBJ1-1, with a tentative D call TRBD1 (5 bases). The length of the CDR3 is 14 residues. V lost 6 bases and J 0 bases, leaving 12 bases between the germline ends. CDR1 is SGHRS, CDR2 YFSETQ, per germline. The CDR3 here is CASKVTVLNTEAFF. CDR3 sequence (DNA): TGCGCCAGCAAGGTGACAGTGTTGAACACTGAAGCTTTCTTT. Variable domain in full (rest from reference TRBV5-1 and TRBJ1-1): KAGVTQTPRYLIKTRGQQVTLSCSPISGHRSVSWYQQTPGQGLQFLFEYFSETQRNKGNFPGRFSGRQFSNSRSEMNVSTLELGDSALYLCASKVTVLNTEAFFGQGTRLTVV.

The rearrangement joins TRBV5-6 to TRBJ2-1; possible D gene TRBD2, 5 bases. Trimming removed 6 bases from V and 6 bases from J, with 19 bases in between. Germline V gene sequence: CDR1 SGHDT, CDR2 YYEEEE. CDR3 length: 15 amino acids. CDR3 sequence: CASKVEGLSFNEQFF. In DNA form, the CDR3 reads TGTGCCAGCAAAGTAGAAGGACTCTCGTTCAATGAGCAGTTCTTC. Full variable domain (outside the CDR3, taken from reference TRBV5-6 and TRBJ2-1): DAGVTQSPTHLIKTRGQQVTLRCSPKSGHDTVSWYQQALGQGPQFIFQYYEEEERQRGNFPDRFSGHQFPNYSSELNVNALLLGDSALYLCASKVEGLSFNEQFFGPGTRLTVL.

This chain joins TRBV27 and TRBJ2-3; TRBD1 matches 9 bases. CDR1 and CDR2 from the germline V gene are MNHEY and SMNVEV (reference sequence). The CDR3 has 14 amino acids. The junction had 6 bases not matched to a gene; V was cut back by 8 bases and J by 3 bases. The CDR3 here is CASYHRGRTDTQYF. The CDR3 DNA follows: TGTGCCAGCTACCACAGGGGGCGGACAGATACGCAGTATTTT.

The chain is built from TRBV28 and TRBJ1-2; tentative D call: TRBD1 (5 bases). The germline gives CDR1 MDHEN, CDR2 SYDVKM. Trimming took off 2 bases at V and 6 bases at J, with 13 bases between the two ends. This CDR3 has 14 residues. The CDR3 is CASSLGALRDGYTF. Written as DNA, the CDR3 is TGTGCCAGCAGTTTAGGCGCGCTCAGGGATGGCTACACCTTC.

This sequence joins TRBV29-1 and TRBJ2-7; TRBD2 matches at 14 bases. This CDR3 contains 16 residues. Germline CDR1 reads SQVTM; CDR2 reads ANQGSEA. J gave up 3 bases and V 7 bases, and 11 bases lay outside the gene matches. The chain's CDR3 is CSAGASGTSGSYEQYF. CDR3 nucleotide sequence: TGCAGCGCTGGTGCCTCCGGGACTAGCGGGAGCTACGAGCAGTACTTC.

The chain employs TRBV5-1 and TRBJ1-2; 7 bases fit TRBD1. The germline V gene has CDR1 SGHRS and CDR2 YFSETQ. V dropped 2 bases and J dropped 4; count of bases not matched to a gene: 11. The CDR3 contains 16 residues. The CDR3 DNA reads TGCGCCAGCAGCTTCAGATTTGACAGGGCCAGCTATGGCTACACCTTC. Translation gives CASSFRFDRASYGYTF.

The CDR3 here is CASSVASGYSEAFF. The DNA of the CDR3 is TGTGCCAGCAGCGTAGCTTCGGGGTACAGTGAAGCTTTCTTT. The chain has TRBV9 and TRBJ1-1, with D unclear. V was shortened by 0 bases and J by 7 bases, with 13 bases between the two germline ends. The CDR3 consists of 14 residues. Germline V lookup: CDR1 SGDLS, CDR2 YYNGEE.

The chain couples TRBV27 to TRBJ2-7; 10 nucleotides match TRBD1. This CDR3 is 14 amino acids long. The germline gives CDR1 MNHEY, CDR2 SMNVEV (reference sequence). J lost 3 bases, V lost 5 bases, and 4 bases had no gene match. The CDR3 loop is CASSNGQGVYEQYF. The CDR3 nucleotides are TGTGCCAGCAGTAACGGACAGGGGGTCTACGAGCAGTACTTC.

The rearrangement uses TRBV7-2 and TRBJ1-3; no definite D call. Trimming shortened V by 4 bases and J by 1 base, and 14 bases separated the two germline ends. Germline lookup yields CDR1 SGHTA and CDR2 FQGNSA. This CDR3 spans 16 amino acids. For the CDR3, the DNA is TGTGCCAGCAGCTATTCCCGGGAAGTATCTGGAAACACCATATATTTT. Translated: CASSYSREVSGNTIYF. Looking up the rest from reference TRBV7-2 and TRBJ1-3 gives the full variable domain: GAGVSQSPSNKVTEKGKDVELRCDPISGHTALYWYRQSLGQGLEFLIYFQGNSAPDKSGLPSDRFSAERTGGSVSTLTIQRTQQEDSAVYLCASSYSREVSGNTIYFGEGSWLTVV.

The V call is TRBV28, the J call TRBJ1-4; the match to TRBD1 covers 12 bases. Unmatched junction bases numbered 10, after V lost 6 bases and J lost 5 bases. Germline V gene lookup returns CDR1 MDHEN and CDR2 SYDVKM. The length of the CDR3 is 17 residues. Here the CDR3 DNA reads TGTGCCAGCAGCCATCCGGGACAGGGGGCGTCCAATGAAAAACTGTTTTTT. Translation gives CASSHPGQGASNEKLFF. Complete variable domain (other parts from reference TRBV28 and TRBJ1-4): DVKVTQSSRYLVKRTGEKVFLECVQDMDHENMFWYRQDPGLGLRLIYFSYDVKMKEKGDIPEGYSVSREKKERFSLILESASTNQTSMYLCASSHPGQGASNEKLFFGSGTQLSVL.

This clone was counted between two and nine times. CDR3 in amino acids: CASSPGTGPGKLFF. The CDR3 DNA reads as TGTGCCAGCAGCCCCGGGACAGGGCCTGGAAAACTGTTTTTT. The chain carries TRBV7-9 and TRBJ1-4; 9 bases map to TRBD1. V gave up 5 bases and J gave up 10 bases; unmatched junction bases: 8. The CDR3 runs to 14 residues. Germline V gives CDR1 SEHNR, CDR2 FQNEAQ (reference sequence).

V is TRBV7-9 and J is TRBJ1-5; D is ambiguous. Germline-derived CDR1 and CDR2 are SEHNR and FQNEAQ (reference sequence). V lost 1 base and J lost 9, with 19 bases in between. The CDR3 contains 16 residues. The CDR3 protein is CASSLGVGDPGGPQHF. The CDR3 bases are TGTGCCAGCAGCTTAGGAGTCGGGGATCCAGGTGGGCCCCAGCATTTT. The variable domain in full, completed from reference TRBV7-9 and TRBJ1-5, reads DTGVSQNPRHKITKRGQNVTFRCDPISEHNRLYWYRQTLGQGPEFLTYFQNEAQLEKSRLLSDRFSAERPKGSFSTLEIQRTEQGDSAMYLCASSLGVGDPGGPQHFGDGTRLSIL.

The chain combines TRBV5-1 with TRBJ2-1; D might be TRBD2 (7 bases). The CDR3 extends over 15 amino acids. The V gene's germline CDR1 is SGHRS and CDR2 YFSETQ. The germline V and J ends were trimmed by 1 base and 3 bases, with 11 bases remaining between them. CDR3 bases: TGCGCCAGCAGCTTGTTAGGGGGGGTCTACAATGAGCAGTTCTTC. Amino acids: CASSLLGGVYNEQFF.

The chain combines TRBV7-9 with TRBJ2-3; a weak D match, TRBD2 (5 bases). V was cut by 4 bases and J by 6 bases, with 14 bases left in between. Germline assignment: CDR1 SEHNR and CDR2 FQNEAQ (reference sequence). The CDR3 runs 14 residues. The CDR3 reads CASSSTVRGDTQYF. The DNA for the CDR3 is TGTGCCAGCAGCTCTACTGTCCGCGGGGATACGCAGTATTTT.

J is TRBJ1-2 and V is TRBV28; D is undetermined. V was cut by 6 bases and J by 3 bases, with 20 bases left in between. The germline V gene has CDR1 MDHEN and CDR2 SYDVKM. The CDR3 has 16 residues. For the CDR3, the DNA is TGTGCCAGCAGCCCATTCGGGCCCGGGGATTACTATGGCTACACCTTC. The encoded protein is CASSPFGPGDYYGYTF.